This record looks at one TCR beta chain sequence and its context. Each CDR3 protein is one row after TCRdb ran MiXCR on the reads. The sample comprises 200,000 or so distinct CDR3 sequences, approximately 30% of which are singletons, and roughly 29% rests with the top ten. These data belong to a study of T cell repertoires in cytomegalovirus infection. Trimming removed 4 bases at V and 7 bases at J, with 7 bases between. CDR1 SQVTM and CDR2 ANQGSEA come from the germline V gene. The CDR3 has 10 amino acids. The chain links TRBV29-1 to TRBJ1-1; D gene uncertain. The sample consisted of PBMCs. The origin of this receptor is a human donor in good health (CMV status not recorded). Some clones in this sample may be carry-over from other donors' samples. Here the CDR3 DNA reads TGCAGCGTTGTAGGAATTGAAGCTTTCTTT. Protein product: CSVVGIEAFF.